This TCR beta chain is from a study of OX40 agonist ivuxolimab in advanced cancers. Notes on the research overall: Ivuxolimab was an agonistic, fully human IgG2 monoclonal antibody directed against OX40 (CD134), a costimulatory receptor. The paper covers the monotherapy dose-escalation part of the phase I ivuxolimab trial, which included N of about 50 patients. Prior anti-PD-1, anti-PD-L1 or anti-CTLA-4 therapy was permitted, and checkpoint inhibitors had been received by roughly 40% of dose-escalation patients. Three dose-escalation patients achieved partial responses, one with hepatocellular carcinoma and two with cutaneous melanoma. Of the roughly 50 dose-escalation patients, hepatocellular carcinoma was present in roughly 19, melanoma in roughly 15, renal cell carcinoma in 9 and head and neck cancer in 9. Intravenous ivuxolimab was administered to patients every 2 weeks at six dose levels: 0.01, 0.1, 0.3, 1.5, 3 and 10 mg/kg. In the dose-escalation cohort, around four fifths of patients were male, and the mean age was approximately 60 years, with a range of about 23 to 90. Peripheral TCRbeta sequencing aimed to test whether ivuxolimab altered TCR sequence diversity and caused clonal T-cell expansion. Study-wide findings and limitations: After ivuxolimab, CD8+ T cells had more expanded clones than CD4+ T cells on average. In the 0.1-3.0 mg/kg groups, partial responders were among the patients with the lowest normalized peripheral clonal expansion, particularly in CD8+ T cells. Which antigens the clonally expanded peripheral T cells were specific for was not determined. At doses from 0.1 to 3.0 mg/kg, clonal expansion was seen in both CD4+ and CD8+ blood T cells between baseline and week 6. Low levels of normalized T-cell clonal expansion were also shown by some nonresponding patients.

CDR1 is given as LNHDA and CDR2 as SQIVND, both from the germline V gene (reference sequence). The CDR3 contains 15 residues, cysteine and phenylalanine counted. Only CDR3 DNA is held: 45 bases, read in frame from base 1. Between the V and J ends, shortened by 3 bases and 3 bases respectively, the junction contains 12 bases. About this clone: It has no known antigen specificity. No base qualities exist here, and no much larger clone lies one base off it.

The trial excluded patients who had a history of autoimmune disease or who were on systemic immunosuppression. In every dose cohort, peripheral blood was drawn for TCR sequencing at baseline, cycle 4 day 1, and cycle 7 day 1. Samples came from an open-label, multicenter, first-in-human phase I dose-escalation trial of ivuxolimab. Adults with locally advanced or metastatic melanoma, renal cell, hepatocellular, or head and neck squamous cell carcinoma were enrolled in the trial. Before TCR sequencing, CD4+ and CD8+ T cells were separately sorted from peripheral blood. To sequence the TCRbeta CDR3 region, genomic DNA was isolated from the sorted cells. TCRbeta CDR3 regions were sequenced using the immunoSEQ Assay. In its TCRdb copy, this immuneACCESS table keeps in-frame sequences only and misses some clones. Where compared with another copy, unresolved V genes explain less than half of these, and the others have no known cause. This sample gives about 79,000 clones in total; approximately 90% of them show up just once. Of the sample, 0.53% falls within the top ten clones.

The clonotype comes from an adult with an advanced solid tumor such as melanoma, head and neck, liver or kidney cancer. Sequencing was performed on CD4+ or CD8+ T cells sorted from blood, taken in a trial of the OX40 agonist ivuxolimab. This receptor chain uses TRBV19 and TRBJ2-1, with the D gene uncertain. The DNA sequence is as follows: TGTGCCAGTAGTATCTTCCCTCTCCACTACAATGAGCAGTTCTTC. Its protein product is CASSIFPLHYNEQFF.